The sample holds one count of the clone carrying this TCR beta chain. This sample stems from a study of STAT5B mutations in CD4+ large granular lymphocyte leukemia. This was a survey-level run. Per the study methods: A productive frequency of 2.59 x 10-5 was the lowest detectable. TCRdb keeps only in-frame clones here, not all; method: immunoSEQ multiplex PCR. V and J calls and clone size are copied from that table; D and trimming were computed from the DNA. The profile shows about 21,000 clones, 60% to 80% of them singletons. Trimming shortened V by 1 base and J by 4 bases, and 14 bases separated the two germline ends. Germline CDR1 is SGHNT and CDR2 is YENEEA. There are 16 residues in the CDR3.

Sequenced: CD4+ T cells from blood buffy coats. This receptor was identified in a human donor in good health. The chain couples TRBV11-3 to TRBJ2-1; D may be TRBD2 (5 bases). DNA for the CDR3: TGTGCCAGCAGCTTAGTTTCGGGGAAGGGTTACAATGAGCAGTTCTTC. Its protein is CASSLVSGKGYNEQFF.